The clone carrying this TCR beta chain was counted between two and nine times. The data originate from a study of identical twins. The J segment lost 9 bases and the V segment lost 4 bases, leaving 5 bases of the junction unmatched. Germline CDR1 DFQATT, CDR2 SNEGSKA (reference sequence). This CDR3 is 13 amino acids long. TCRdb redid the calling of the 5' RACE reads with MiXCR, one entry per CDR3 protein. Among 550,000 to 700,000 distinct CDR3 sequences, roughly 9.9% were seen once, and the ten largest hold around 3%. These data were likewise used in another study, on yellow fever vaccine responses in identical twins.

This TCR was recovered from a woman under 30 in good health. Material for sequencing was PBMCs. The chain uses TRBV20-1 and TRBJ1-6; TRBD1 agrees at 8 bases. CDR3 nucleotide sequence: TGCAGTGCTAATGGACAGGGAAGTTCACCCCTCCACTTT. It codes for CSANGQGSSPLHF.